The TCR beta chain under discussion was sequenced for a study of blood T cell repertoires in COVID-19. Study context: Acute-phase and convalescent COVID-19 samples originated in the United States, Italy and Spain.

Method: immunoSEQ multiplex PCR; TCRdb's copy keeps in-frame clones and lacks some. The table shows around 300,000 clones, with around 88% occurring only once. The germline CDR1 and CDR2 sequences are SGHNT and YYREEE (reference sequence). The CDR3 spans 14 residues. V lost 4 bases and J 0 bases, leaving 7 bases between the germline ends. The source is a woman in her twenties or thirties who had recovered from COVID-19. The chain uses TRBV5-4 and TRBJ2-2; D is perhaps TRBD1 (5 bases). Specimen: peripheral blood. The CDR3 DNA reads as TGTGCCAGCAGCCACAGGACGAACACCGGGGAGCTGTTTTTT. It translates to CASSHRTNTGELFF.